One and the same sample provided the 17 T cell receptor beta chains below, sequenced in a study of beta chain features in type 1 diabetes. The study reverse transcribed the entire isolated RNA, so it sequenced expressed TCRB transcripts. Profiling relied on immunoSEQ multiplex PCR, and the TCRdb table lists in-frame clones only, not all of them. The data hold 390,000 or so clones, with around 14% observed a single time. Sequencing used naive CD4+ T cells from blood. These receptors all come from a young man in good health.

The chain is built from TRBV6-6 and TRBJ1-1; no reliable D call. Germline values: CDR1 MNHNY, CDR2 SVGAGI (reference sequence). Trimming shortened V by 7 bases and J by 5 bases, and 5 bases separated the two germline ends. The CDR3 length is 10 residues. Written as DNA, the CDR3 is TGTGCCAGCAAACAGACTGAAGCTTTCTTT. Translated: CASKQTEAFF.

The genes are TRBV29-1 and TRBJ2-5; a possible D gene is TRBD2 (5 bases). The germline V gene encodes CDR1 SQVTM and CDR2 ANQGSEA. The CDR3 is made up of 13 amino acids. V lost 6 bases and J lost 0, with 11 bases in between. For the CDR3, the DNA is TGCAGCGTCATCGGACTGTACCAAGAGACCCAGTACTTC. Its protein is CSVIGLYQETQYF.

The table lists this clone with a few counts. The chain combines TRBV5-1 with TRBJ2-1; D gene uncertain. From germline, CDR1 is SGHRS and CDR2 YFSETQ. CDR3 length: 17 residues. V was cut by 0 bases and J by 2 bases, with 15 bases left in between. As DNA, the CDR3 is TGCGCCAGCAGCTTGGAGTCGACTCCGAGGCCCTACAATGAGCAGTTCTTC. Its translation: CASSLESTPRPYNEQFF.

The chain links TRBV25-1 to TRBJ1-4; D is unclear. Per the germline V gene, CDR1 is MGHDK and CDR2 is SYGVNS. Between the trimmed V and J ends, which lost 8 bases and 3 bases, there was a span of 10 bases. CDR3 length equals 13 residues. The CDR3 loop is CASEGRANEKLFF. CDR3 in DNA: TGTGCCAGCGAGGGTAGGGCTAATGAAAAACTGTTTTTT.

The rearrangement links TRBV19 to TRBJ2-1; 9 nucleotides line up with TRBD1. The trim removed 4 bases at V and 14 bases at J, leaving 6 bases unmatched. The germline gives CDR1 LNHDA, CDR2 SQIVND (reference sequence). This CDR3 comprises 12 residues. CDR3 region: CASSTSGQGKFF. The CDR3 coding sequence is TGTGCCAGTAGTACCTCAGGACAGGGGAAGTTCTTC.

The chain combines TRBV23-1 with TRBJ2-7; D gene unclear. TRBV23-1 is classed as an ORF, of uncertain function. This CDR3 is 14 amino acids long. V lost 4 bases to trimming and J lost 6 bases, with 16 bases between them. In DNA, the CDR3 is TGCGCCAGCAGTCCCTCGGGCCCTGCGGCCGAGCAGTACGTC. This gives the protein CASSPSGPAAEQYV.

The chain is built from TRBV9 and TRBJ1-2; D is possibly TRBD1 (5 bases). The V gene lost 4 bases and the J gene lost 6 bases, with 13 bases spanning the gap. This CDR3 has 13 residues. From germline, CDR1 is SGDLS and CDR2 YYNGEE. CDR3 protein: CASSPQGLDGYTF. The CDR3 nucleotides are TGTGCCAGCAGCCCCCAGGGCCTTGATGGCTACACCTTC.

The chain is built from TRBV7-2 and TRBJ1-1; D ambiguous. Trimming took off 6 bases at V and 10 bases at J, with 15 bases between the two ends. The CDR3 extends over 12 amino acids. CDR1 is SGHTA, CDR2 FQGNSA, per germline. The CDR3 is CASSPTTERAFF. The CDR3 nucleotides read TGTGCCAGCAGTCCCACCACGGAAAGAGCTTTCTTT.

There are a few counts of this clone. The chain is built from TRBV7-9 and TRBJ2-7; 8 nucleotides match TRBD1. CDR1 is SEHNR, CDR2 FQNEAQ, per germline (reference sequence). The CDR3 length is 14 residues. Trimming cost V 5 bases and J 6 bases; bases outside gene matches: 9. Here the CDR3 reads CASSPSGQGFEQYF. The DNA for the CDR3 is TGTGCCAGCAGCCCGTCCGGACAGGGTTTCGAGCAGTACTTC.

This clone was counted a few times. V is TRBV10-3 and J is TRBJ2-5; no reliable D call. The CDR3 loop spans 13 amino acids. V was pared by 4 bases and J by 5 bases, with 11 bases between. The V gene's germline CDR1 is ENHRY and CDR2 SYGVKD. The CDR3 region is CAISGGPRETQYF. The CDR3 DNA reads TGTGCCATCAGTGGTGGGCCGAGGGAGACCCAGTACTTC.

The chain is built from TRBV9 and TRBJ2-1, with D possibly matching TRBD1 (6 bases). From germline, CDR1 is SGDLS and CDR2 YYNGEE. Deletions cut 0 bases from V and 6 bases from J, with 10 bases between. This CDR3 comprises 14 residues. The CDR3 protein is CASSVVVGGNEQFF. For the CDR3, the DNA is TGTGCCAGCAGCGTAGTAGTAGGGGGCAATGAGCAGTTCTTC.

This clone occurred a few times. The J gene is TRBJ1-3, the V gene TRBV7-2; D is uncertain. The CDR3 runs to 14 residues. Trimming stripped 5 bases from V and 7 bases from J, with 15 bases between. CDR1 and CDR2 from the germline V gene are SGHTA and FQGNSA. The CDR3, as DNA: TGTGCCAGCAGCCGTGAAGGGTTGAGGAACACCATATATTTT. The encoded protein is CASSREGLRNTIYF.

This clone was observed a handful of times. DNA for the CDR3: TGTGCCAGCAGCGCCCCGGGACTAGCGGACAATGAGCAGTTCTTC. Protein sequence: CASSAPGLADNEQFF. The rearrangement joins TRBV9 to TRBJ2-1; 11 nucleotides align to TRBD2. CDR1 SGDLS and CDR2 YYNGEE come from the germline V gene. This CDR3 is 15 amino acids long. The ends lost 3 bases at V and 5 bases at J; junction bases unmatched: 4.

CDR3 loop: CASSPWDLRTADTQYF. CDR3 coding DNA: TGTGCCAGCAGCCCCTGGGACCTCAGGACCGCAGATACGCAGTATTTT. J is TRBJ2-3 and V is TRBV5-4, with D possibly called TRBD1 or TRBD2 (5 bases each). Per the germline V gene, CDR1 is SGHNT and CDR2 is YYREEE (reference sequence). The CDR3 spans 16 residues. Trimming removed 4 bases from V and 4 bases from J, with 19 bases in between.

The V call is TRBV18, the J call TRBJ1-1; 7 nucleotides line up with TRBD1. CDR1 KGHSH and CDR2 LQKENI come from the germline V gene. There are 12 residues in the CDR3. With 6 bases clipped from V and 7 bases from J, the junction kept 5 bases outside the gene matches. Written as DNA, the CDR3 is TGTGCCAGCTCCCGCCGGGACAGTGAAGCTTTCTTT. It yields the protein CASSRRDSEAFF.

V is TRBV6-1 and J is TRBJ2-5; TRBD1 matches at 9 bases. The CDR3 contains 14 residues. Germline values: CDR1 MNHNS, CDR2 SASEGT. J gave up 6 bases and V 4 bases, and 6 bases lay outside the gene matches. CDR3 sequence (DNA): TGTGCCAGCAGTGGCGGGACAGGGTCGAAGACCCAGTACTTC. Amino acid sequence: CASSGGTGSKTQYF.

At least ten counts were recorded for this clone. Other DNA variants within this sample encode the same CDR3. V and J are TRBV30 and TRBJ1-5; 8 bases are shared with TRBD1. The CDR3 runs 13 residues. Germline trimming cut 0 bases from V and 7 bases from J; bases unmatched to any gene: 2. Looked up from germline, CDR1 is GTSNPN and CDR2 is SVGIG (reference sequence). CDR3 in DNA: TGTGCCTGGAGTGTACAGGGGGGACAGCCCCAGCATTTT. Its protein is CAWSVQGGQPQHF.